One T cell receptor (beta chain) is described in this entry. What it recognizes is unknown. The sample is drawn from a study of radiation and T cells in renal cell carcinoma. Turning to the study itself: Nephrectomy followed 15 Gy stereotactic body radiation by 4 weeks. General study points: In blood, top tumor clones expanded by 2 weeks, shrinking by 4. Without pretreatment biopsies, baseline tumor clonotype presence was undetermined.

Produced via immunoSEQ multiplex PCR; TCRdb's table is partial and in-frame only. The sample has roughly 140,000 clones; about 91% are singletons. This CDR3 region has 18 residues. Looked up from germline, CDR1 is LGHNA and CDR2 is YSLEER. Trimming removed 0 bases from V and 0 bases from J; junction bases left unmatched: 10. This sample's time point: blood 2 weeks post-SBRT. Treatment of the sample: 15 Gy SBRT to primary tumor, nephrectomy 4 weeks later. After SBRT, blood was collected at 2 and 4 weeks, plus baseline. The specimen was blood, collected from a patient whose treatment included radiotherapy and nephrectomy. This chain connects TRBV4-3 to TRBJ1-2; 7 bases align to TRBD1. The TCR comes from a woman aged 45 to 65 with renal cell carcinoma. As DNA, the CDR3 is TGCGCCAGCAGCCAAGATCGGGGAACAGGGACAGCTAACTATGGCTACACCTTC. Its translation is CASSQDRGTGTANYGYTF.